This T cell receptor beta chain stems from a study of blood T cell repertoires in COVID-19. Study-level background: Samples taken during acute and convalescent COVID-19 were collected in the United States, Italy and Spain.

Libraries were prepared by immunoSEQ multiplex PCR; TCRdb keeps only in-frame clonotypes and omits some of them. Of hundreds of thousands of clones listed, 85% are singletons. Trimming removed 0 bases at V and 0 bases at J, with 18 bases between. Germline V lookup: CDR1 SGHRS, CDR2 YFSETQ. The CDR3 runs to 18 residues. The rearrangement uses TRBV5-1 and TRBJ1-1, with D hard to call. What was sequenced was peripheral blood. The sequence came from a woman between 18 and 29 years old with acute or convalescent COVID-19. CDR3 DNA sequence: TGCGCCAGCAGCTTGGAGCCGGCGCGGGTCCTCATGAACACTGAAGCTTTCTTT. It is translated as CASSLEPARVLMNTEAFF. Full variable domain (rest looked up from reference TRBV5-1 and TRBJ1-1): KAGVTQTPRYLIKTRGQQVTLSCSPISGHRSVSWYQQTPGQGLQFLFEYFSETQRNKGNFPGRFSGRQFSNSRSEMNVSTLELGDSALYLCASSLEPARVLMNTEAFFGQGTRLTVV.